Presented here are 2 T cell receptor beta chains from one specimen sequenced in a study of blood T cells in healthy people across ages. Using a J-beta primer mix together with a sample-barcoded 5' primer, a second PCR was run for about 6 to 12 cycles. From the 5' RACE reads, TCRdb called clonotypes with MiXCR, one entry per CDR3 protein. The sample carries 650,000 to 700,000 distinct CDR3 sequences, 52% recorded once. The source material was blood. The receptors were sampled from a woman older than 75 in good health.

This chain uses TRBV20-1 with TRBJ2-3, with TRBD2 as a possible D gene (6 bases). Trimming took 6 bases from V and 6 from J, leaving 13 bases between them. CDR3 length equals 12 residues. Germline V gene lookup returns CDR1 DFQATT and CDR2 SNEGSKA (reference sequence). The CDR3 spells CSATGTWDTQYF. In DNA form, the CDR3 reads TGCAGTGCAACCGGGACTTGGGATACGCAGTATTTT.

The chain joins TRBV6-5 to TRBJ1-4, with D perhaps matching TRBD1 (5 bases). CDR3 length equals 14 residues. Trimming took 5 bases from V and 7 from J, leaving 14 bases between them. Germline V gives CDR1 MNHEY, CDR2 SVGAGI. CDR3 in DNA: TGTGCCAGCAGTGATGTTACAGGTCGTGAAAAACTGTTTTTT. Its translation: CASSDVTGREKLFF.